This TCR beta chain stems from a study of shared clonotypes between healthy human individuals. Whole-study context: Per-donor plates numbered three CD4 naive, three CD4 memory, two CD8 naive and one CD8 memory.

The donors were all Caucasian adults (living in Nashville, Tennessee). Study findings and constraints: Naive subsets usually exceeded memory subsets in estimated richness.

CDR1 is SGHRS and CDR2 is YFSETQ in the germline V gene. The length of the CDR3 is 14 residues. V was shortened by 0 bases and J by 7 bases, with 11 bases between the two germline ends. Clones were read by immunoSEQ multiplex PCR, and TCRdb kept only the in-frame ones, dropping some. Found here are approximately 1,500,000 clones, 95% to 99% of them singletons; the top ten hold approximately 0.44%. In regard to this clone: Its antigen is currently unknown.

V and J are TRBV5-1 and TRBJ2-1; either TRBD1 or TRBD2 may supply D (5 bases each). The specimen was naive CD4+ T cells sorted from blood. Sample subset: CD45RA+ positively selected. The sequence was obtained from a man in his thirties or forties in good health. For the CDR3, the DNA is TGCGCCAGCAGCTTGGCCGGGGCTAATAATGAGCAGTTCTTC. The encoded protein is CASSLAGANNEQFF. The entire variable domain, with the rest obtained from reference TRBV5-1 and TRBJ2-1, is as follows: KAGVTQTPRYLIKTRGQQVTLSCSPISGHRSVSWYQQTPGQGLQFLFEYFSETQRNKGNFPGRFSGRQFSNSRSEMNVSTLELGDSALYLCASSLAGANNEQFFGPGTRLTVL.